Sequencing of this T cell receptor beta chain was carried out in a study of chemoradiotherapy in HPV16-positive cancers (dated by TCRdb to 2022 to 2024). Regarding the complete study: Functional T-cell assays on cells from two HPV16-positive patients defined candidate HPV-specific T-cell clones and common TCR motifs. TCR repertoires from roughly 87 patients with HPV-related cancers were then used to track the candidate HPV-specific TCRs and motifs. The study asked whether T-cell immunity against the HPV oncoproteins E6 and E7 changes during chemoradiotherapy and whether it affects survival.

General study outcomes and caveats: Expansion of candidate HPV-specific clones and E7-related TCR motifs was observed in the tumor microenvironment during treatment, whereas no such expansion was observed for non-HPV-specific T cells. The functional definition of HPV-specific T cells came from only a couple of HPV16-positive patients, and the survival association was reported for HPV16-positive patients. In HPV16-positive patients, expansion of HPV-responsive T cells during chemoradiotherapy was found to be associated with improved recurrence-free survival.

CDR1 and CDR2 (SGHAT, FQNNGV) derive from the germline V gene. The CDR3 numbers 13 residues from cysteine through phenylalanine. The sequence is cut down to CDR3 DNA, 39 bases in frame from base 1. Trimming at the junction amounts to 2 bases on V and 7 bases on J, and the germline ends lie 11 bases apart. Repertoires were sampled multiple times during chemoradiotherapy, which allowed clonal expansion in the tumor microenvironment to be followed. This clone appeared a single time. This clone's antigen is unknown. The sample holds no much larger clone one base away, and base qualities are not on file. Libraries were made using the immunoSEQ multiplex PCR assay. Held by TCRdb, this immuneACCESS table contains in-frame sequences only and omits some clones. Under half of the omission traces to an unresolved V gene where checked; the cause of the rest is unknown. The sample profile shows around 3,500 clones; around 94% of them were found once. Roughly 3.5% of the sample belongs to the ten largest clones.

The TCR comes from a human donor with HPV-associated anogenital cancer. The chain links TRBV11-2 with TRBJ1-2; TRBD1 might be the D gene, on 5 matching bases. The sample was tumor tissue, taken from a patient who underwent chemoradiotherapy. CDR3 reads: CASSLQGASGYTF. The sequenced DNA is TGTGCCAGCAGCTTACAGGGAGCTTCTGGCTACACCTTC.